The 9 T cell receptor beta chains below were found in one sample sequenced in a study of cytomegalovirus exposure and HLA in healthy donors. With 60 Vbeta and 13 Jbeta primers, the PCR was carried out. The repertoire was sequenced with immunoSEQ multiplex PCR; TCRdb's copy has only in-frame clones and lacks some. The data hold about 140,000 clones, with over 65% observed a single time. Source material: PBMCs. Source of these receptors: a female donor in good health and CMV-seronegative.

The V gene is TRBV4-1, the J gene TRBJ2-3; 10 nucleotides align to TRBD2. The CDR3 sequence is 16 residues long. Germline trimming cut 2 bases from V and 3 bases from J; bases unmatched to any gene: 5. CDR1 and CDR2 (germline): MGHRA, YSYEKL. This chain's CDR3 is CASSQRAGLATDTQYF. The CDR3 coding sequence is TGCGCCAGCAGCCAAAGGGCGGGACTAGCGACAGATACGCAGTATTTT.

The chain recombines TRBV19 with TRBJ2-3; 9 positions match TRBD2. The CDR3 loop spans 16 amino acids. J lost 6 bases, V lost 5 bases, and 12 bases had no gene match. From germline, CDR1 is LNHDA and CDR2 SQIVND (reference sequence). The CDR3 DNA reads as TGTGCCAGTAGTCCCTCCCGACCTAGCGGGGCGGATACGCAGTATTTT. Its protein product is CASSPSRPSGADTQYF.

V and J are TRBV6-5 and TRBJ2-3; no reliable D call. V was shortened by 0 bases and J by 2 bases, with 12 bases between the two germline ends. The CDR3 spans 16 residues. The germline V gene has CDR1 MNHEY and CDR2 SVGAGI. The CDR3 DNA is TGTGCCAGCAGTTACTCCCGCGACAAAGCCACAGATACGCAGTATTTT. Translated: CASSYSRDKATDTQYF.

The V call is TRBV7-2, the J call TRBJ2-5, with no clear D. CDR1 is SGHTA and CDR2 is FQGNSA in the germline V gene. V was shortened by 3 bases and J by 5 bases, with 16 bases between the two germline ends. CDR3 size: 15 residues. The CDR3 loop is CASSFGSRGRETQYF. In DNA form, the CDR3 reads TGTGCCAGCAGCTTTGGGTCTCGCGGTCGCGAGACCCAGTACTTC.

The chain employs TRBV5-4 and TRBJ2-1, with D hard to call. Looked up from germline, CDR1 is SGHNT and CDR2 is YYREEE (reference sequence). The V gene lost 4 bases and the J gene lost 8 bases, with 13 bases spanning the gap. This CDR3 is built from 13 residues. The chain's CDR3 is CASSPFSIHEQFF. In DNA form, the CDR3 reads TGTGCCAGCAGCCCCTTTAGCATCCATGAGCAGTTCTTC.

The chain links TRBV28 to TRBJ1-5; 7 bases fit TRBD1. From germline, CDR1 is MDHEN and CDR2 SYDVKM. The CDR3 covers 15 residues. V lost 5 bases to trimming and J lost 4 bases; unmatched junction nucleotides: 8. The CDR3 DNA reads TGTGCCAGCAGTCCGAGACAGGGCCTGAATCAGCCCCAGCATTTT. This translates into CASSPRQGLNQPQHF.

V usage is TRBV5-1 and J usage is TRBJ2-7, with a weak D call TRBD2 (6 bases). Germline CDR1 reads SGHRS; CDR2 reads YFSETQ. This CDR3 has 14 residues. Trimming left V 4 bases short and J 4 bases short, with 15 bases between. The CDR3 loop reads CASSGGTHIYEQYF. Here the CDR3 DNA reads TGCGCCAGCAGCGGGGGGACTCATATTTACGAGCAGTACTTC.

The rearrangement joins TRBV4-2 to TRBJ2-1, with D possibly being TRBD2 (5 bases). The germline V gene encodes CDR1 LGHNA and CDR2 YNFKEQ. CDR3 size: 16 residues. V shed 0 bases and J shed 0 bases, with 9 bases lying between them. The CDR3, as DNA: TGTGCCAGCAGCCAAGATAGCGCCAGCTCCTACAATGAGCAGTTCTTC. The encoded protein is CASSQDSASSYNEQFF.

The rearrangement uses TRBV15 and TRBJ2-5; maybe TRBD1 (6 bases). Germline CDR1 LNHNV, CDR2 YYDKDF (reference sequence). V lost 8 bases and J lost 4, with 17 bases in between. This CDR3 has 14 residues. The CDR3: CATHEQGLGETQYF. DNA for the CDR3: TGTGCCACCCACGAGCAGGGGCTCGGAGAGACCCAGTACTTC.